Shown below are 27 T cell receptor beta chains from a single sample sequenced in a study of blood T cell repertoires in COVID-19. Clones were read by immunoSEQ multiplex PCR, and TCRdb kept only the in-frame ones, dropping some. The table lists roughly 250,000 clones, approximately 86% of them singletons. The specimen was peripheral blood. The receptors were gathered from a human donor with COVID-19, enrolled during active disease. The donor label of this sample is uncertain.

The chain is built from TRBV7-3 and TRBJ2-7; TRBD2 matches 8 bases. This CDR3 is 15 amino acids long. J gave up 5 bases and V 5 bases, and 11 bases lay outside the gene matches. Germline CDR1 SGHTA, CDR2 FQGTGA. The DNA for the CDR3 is TGTGCCAGCAGCCCTATAGCGGGGCCTTCTCACGAGCAGTACTTC. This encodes CASSPIAGPSHEQYF.

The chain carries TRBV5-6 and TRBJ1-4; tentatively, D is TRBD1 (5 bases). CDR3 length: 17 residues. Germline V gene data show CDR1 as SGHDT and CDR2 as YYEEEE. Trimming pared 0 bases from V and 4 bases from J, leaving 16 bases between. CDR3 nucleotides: TGTGCCAGCAGCTTGGGCGGCCTTCTCCAGGGTAATGAAAAACTGTTTTTT. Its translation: CASSLGGLLQGNEKLFF. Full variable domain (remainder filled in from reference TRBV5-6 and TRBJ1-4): DAGVTQSPTHLIKTRGQQVTLRCSPKSGHDTVSWYQQALGQGPQFIFQYYEEEERQRGNFPDRFSGHQFPNYSSELNVNALLLGDSALYLCASSLGGLLQGNEKLFFGSGTQLSVL.

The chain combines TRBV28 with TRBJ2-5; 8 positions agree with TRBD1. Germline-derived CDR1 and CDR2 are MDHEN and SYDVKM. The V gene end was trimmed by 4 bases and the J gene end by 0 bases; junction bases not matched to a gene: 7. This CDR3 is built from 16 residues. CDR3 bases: TGTGCCAGCAGTTCCCGGACAGGGCTCAACCAAGAGACCCAGTACTTC. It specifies CASSSRTGLNQETQYF.

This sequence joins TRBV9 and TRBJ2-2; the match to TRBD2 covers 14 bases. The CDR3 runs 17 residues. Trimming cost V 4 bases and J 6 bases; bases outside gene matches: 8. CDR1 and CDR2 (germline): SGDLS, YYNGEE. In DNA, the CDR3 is TGTGCCAGCAGCCCGACAGGACTAGCGGGAGGATCCGGGGAGCTGTTTTTT. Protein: CASSPTGLAGGSGELFF.

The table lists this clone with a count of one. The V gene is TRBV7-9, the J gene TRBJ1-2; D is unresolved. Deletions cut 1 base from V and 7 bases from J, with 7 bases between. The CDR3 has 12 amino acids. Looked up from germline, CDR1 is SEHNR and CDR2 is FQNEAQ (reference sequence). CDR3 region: CASSLETSGYTF. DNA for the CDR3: TGTGCCAGCAGCTTAGAGACAAGTGGCTACACCTTC. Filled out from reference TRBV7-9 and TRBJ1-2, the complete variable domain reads DTGVSQNPRHKITKRGQNVTFRCDPISEHNRLYWYRQTLGQGPEFLTYFQNEAQLEKSRLLSDRFSAERPKGSFSTLEIQRTEQGDSAMYLCASSLETSGYTFGSGTRLTVV.

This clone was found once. The CDR3 DNA reads TGTGCCACCAGCAGAGTCCAGGTAGATGAAAAACTGTTTTTT. The encoded protein is CATSRVQVDEKLFF. The chain combines TRBV15 with TRBJ1-4, with D uncertain. CDR3 size: 14 residues. Between the trimmed V and J ends, which lost 1 base and 6 bases, there was a span of 9 bases. Germline values: CDR1 LNHNV, CDR2 YYDKDF (reference sequence).

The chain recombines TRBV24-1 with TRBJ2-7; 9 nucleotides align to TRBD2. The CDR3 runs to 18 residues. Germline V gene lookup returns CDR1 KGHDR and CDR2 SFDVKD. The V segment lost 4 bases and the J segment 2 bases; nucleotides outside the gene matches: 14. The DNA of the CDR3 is TGTGCCACCAGTGACCCCCCGGTAGCGGGAGTAGTACCCTACGAGCAGTACTTC. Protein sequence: CATSDPPVAGVVPYEQYF.

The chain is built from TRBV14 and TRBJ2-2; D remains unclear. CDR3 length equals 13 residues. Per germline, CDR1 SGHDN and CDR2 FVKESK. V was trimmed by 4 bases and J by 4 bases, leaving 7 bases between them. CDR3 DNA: TGTGCCAGCAGCCTATTCAGCACCGGGGAGCTGTTTTTT. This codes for CASSLFSTGELFF.

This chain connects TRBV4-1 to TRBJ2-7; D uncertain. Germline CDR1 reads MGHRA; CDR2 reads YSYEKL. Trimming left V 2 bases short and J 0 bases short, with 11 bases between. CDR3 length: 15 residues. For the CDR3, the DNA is TGCGCCAGCAGCCAATCGACAAGTTCCTCCTACGAGCAGTACTTC. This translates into CASSQSTSSSYEQYF.

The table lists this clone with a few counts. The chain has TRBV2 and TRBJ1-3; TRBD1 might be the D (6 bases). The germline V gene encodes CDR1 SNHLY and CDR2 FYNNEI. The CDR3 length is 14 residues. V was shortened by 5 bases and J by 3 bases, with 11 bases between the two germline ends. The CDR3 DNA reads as TGTGCCAGCAGTCAGGGGTCCAATGGAAACACCATATATTTT. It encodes CASSQGSNGNTIYF.

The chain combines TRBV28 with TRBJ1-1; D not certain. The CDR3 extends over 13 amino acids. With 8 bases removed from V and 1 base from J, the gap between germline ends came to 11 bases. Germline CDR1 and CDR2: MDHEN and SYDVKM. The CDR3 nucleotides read TGTGCCAGCCTCAGTAATTGGAACACTGAAGCTTTCTTT. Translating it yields CASLSNWNTEAFF.

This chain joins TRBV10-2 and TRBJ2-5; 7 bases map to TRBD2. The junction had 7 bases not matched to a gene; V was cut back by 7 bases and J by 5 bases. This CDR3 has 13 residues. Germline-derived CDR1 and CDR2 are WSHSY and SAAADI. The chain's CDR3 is CASTRGSGETQYF. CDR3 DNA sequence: TGCGCCAGCACCCGGGGTAGCGGGGAGACCCAGTACTTC.

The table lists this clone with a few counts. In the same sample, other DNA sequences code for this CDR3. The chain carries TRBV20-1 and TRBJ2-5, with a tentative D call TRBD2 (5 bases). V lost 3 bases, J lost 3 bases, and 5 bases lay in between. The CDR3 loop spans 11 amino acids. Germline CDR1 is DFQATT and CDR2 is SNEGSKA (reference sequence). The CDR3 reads CSASGEETQYF. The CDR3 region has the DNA TGCAGTGCTAGCGGGGAAGAGACCCAGTACTTC.

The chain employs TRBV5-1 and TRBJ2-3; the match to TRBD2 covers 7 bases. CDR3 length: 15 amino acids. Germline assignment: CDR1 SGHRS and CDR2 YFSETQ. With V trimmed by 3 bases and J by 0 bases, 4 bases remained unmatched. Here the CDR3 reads CASSSTSESTDTQYF. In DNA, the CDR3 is TGCGCCAGCAGCTCTACTAGCGAAAGCACAGATACGCAGTATTTT.

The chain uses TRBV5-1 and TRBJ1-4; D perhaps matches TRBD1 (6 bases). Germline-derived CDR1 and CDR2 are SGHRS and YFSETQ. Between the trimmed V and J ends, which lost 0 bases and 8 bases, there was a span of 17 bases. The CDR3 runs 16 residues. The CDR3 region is CASSLGDGGGREKLFF. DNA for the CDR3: TGCGCCAGCAGCTTGGGAGATGGTGGGGGCCGGGAAAAACTGTTTTTT.

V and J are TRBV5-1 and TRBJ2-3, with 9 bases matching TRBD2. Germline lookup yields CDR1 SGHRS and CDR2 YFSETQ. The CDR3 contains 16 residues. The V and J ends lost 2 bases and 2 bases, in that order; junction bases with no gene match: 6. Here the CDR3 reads CASSLRLAEITDTQYF. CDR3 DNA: TGCGCCAGCAGCTTAAGACTAGCGGAGATCACAGATACGCAGTATTTT.

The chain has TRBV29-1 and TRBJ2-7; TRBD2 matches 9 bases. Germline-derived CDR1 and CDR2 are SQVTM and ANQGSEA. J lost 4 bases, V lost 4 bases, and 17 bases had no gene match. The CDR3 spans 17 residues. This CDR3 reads CSVGRASDRSGSYEQYF. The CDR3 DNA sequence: TGCAGCGTTGGAAGGGCCTCTGACCGTAGCGGGAGTTACGAGCAGTACTTC.

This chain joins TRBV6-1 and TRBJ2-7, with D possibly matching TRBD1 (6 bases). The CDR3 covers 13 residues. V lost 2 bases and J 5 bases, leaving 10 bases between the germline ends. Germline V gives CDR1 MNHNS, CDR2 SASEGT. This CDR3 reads CASSEQGINEQYF. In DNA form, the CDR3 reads TGTGCCAGCAGTGAACAGGGGATAAACGAGCAGTACTTC.

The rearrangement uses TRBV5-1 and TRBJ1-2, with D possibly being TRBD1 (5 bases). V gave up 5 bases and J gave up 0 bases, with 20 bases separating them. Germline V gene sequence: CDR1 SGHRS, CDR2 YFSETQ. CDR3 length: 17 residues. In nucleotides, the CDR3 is TGCGCCAGCAGTCCGTCGGCCCAGGGCGTCACTAACTATGGCTACACCTTC. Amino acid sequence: CASSPSAQGVTNYGYTF.

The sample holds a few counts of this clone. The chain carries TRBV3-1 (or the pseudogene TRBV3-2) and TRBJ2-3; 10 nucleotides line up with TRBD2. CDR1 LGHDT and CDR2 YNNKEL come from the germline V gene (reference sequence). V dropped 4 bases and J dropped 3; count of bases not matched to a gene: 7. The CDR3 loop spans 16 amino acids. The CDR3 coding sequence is TGTGCCAGCAGCCTGCCTAGCGGGAGCTCTACAGATACGCAGTATTTT. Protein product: CASSLPSGSSTDTQYF.

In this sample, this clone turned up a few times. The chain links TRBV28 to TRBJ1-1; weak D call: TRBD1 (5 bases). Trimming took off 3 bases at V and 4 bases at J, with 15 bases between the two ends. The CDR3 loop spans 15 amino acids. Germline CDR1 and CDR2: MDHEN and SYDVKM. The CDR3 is CASSFGRAVSTEAFF. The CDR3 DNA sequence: TGTGCCAGCAGTTTCGGCAGGGCGGTCAGCACTGAAGCTTTCTTT. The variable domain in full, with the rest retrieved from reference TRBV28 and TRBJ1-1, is DVKVTQSSRYLVKRTGEKVFLECVQDMDHENMFWYRQDPGLGLRLIYFSYDVKMKEKGDIPEGYSVSREKKERFSLILESASTNQTSMYLCASSFGRAVSTEAFFGQGTRLTVV.

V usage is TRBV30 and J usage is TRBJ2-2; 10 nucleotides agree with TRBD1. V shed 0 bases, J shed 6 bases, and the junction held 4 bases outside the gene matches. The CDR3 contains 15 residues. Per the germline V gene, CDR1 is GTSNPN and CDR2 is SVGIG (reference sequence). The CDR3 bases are TGTGCCTGGAGTGTACAGGACAGGGGGGCCGGGGAGCTGTTTTTT. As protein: CAWSVQDRGAGELFF.

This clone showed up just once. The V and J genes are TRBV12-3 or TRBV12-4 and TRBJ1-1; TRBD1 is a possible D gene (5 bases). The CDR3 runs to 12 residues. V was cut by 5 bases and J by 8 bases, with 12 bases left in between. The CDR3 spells CASSPEQVEAFF. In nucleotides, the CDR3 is TGTGCCAGCAGTCCTGAACAGGTAGAAGCTTTCTTT.

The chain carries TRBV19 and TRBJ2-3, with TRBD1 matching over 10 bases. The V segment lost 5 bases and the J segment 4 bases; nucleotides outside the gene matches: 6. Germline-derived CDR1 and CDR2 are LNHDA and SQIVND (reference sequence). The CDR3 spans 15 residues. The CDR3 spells CASSPDRGWSDTQYF. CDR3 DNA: TGTGCCAGTAGTCCGGACAGGGGGTGGTCAGATACGCAGTATTTT.

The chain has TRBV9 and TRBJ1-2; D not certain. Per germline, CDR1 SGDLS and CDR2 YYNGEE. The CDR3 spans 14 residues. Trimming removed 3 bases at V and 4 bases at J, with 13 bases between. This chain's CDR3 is CASSALEGLYGYTF. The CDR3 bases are TGTGCCAGCAGCGCCCTAGAGGGTCTCTATGGCTACACCTTC.

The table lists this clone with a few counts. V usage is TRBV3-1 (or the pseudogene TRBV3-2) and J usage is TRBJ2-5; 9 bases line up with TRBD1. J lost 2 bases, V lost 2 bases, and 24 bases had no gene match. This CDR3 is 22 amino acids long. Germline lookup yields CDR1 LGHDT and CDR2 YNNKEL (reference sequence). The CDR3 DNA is TGTGCCAGCAGCCAAAGCTTAGTGGTTTGGGACAGGGTTTATAATTCACAAGAGACCCAGTACTTC. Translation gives CASSQSLVVWDRVYNSQETQYF.

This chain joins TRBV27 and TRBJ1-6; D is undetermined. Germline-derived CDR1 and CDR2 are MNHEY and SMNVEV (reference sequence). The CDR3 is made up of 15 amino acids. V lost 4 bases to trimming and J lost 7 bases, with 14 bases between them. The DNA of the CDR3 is TGTGCCAGCAGTTCAAGAGACCCACTAAATTCACCCCTCCACTTT. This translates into CASSSRDPLNSPLHF.